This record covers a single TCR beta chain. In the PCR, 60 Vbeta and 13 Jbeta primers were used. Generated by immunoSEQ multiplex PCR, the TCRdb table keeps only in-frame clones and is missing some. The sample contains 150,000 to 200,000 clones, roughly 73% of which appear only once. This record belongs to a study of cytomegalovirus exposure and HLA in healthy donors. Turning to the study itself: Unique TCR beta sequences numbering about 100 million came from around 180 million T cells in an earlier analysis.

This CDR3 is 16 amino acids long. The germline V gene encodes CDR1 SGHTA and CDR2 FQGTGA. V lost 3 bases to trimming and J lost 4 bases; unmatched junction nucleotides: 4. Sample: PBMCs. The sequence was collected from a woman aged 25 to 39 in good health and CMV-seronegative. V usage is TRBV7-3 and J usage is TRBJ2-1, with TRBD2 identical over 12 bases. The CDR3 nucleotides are TGTGCCAGCAGCTTCAGGACTAGCGGGAAATACAATGAGCAGTTCTTC. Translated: CASSFRTSGKYNEQFF.